This record covers a single T cell receptor beta chain. Its antigen is as yet unknown. The sample belongs to a study of vaccination and CD4 T cells after COVID-19. Overall study: Both day-14 and day-161-to-241 post-vaccine samples exist for three convalescent patients.

Time point here: late sampling 161 to 241 days after vaccination in a few convalescent patients. Treatment meaning: approximately 10-day PBMC culture with coronavirus spike peptide pools or control peptides (ViraFEST assay). The Oncomine TCR Beta short-read assay sequenced DNA from cultured CD4+ T cells. In TCRdb, the PCR reads were re-called with MiXCR into one record per CDR3 protein. The table lists roughly 28,000 distinct CDR3 sequences, around 41% of them singletons. This CDR3 spans 14 amino acids. The V gene's germline CDR1 is MNHNS and CDR2 SASEGT. The V and J ends lost 4 bases and 1 base respectively, with 10 bases between them.

The sequence was obtained from a human donor who had recovered from COVID-19. The sequences come from CD4+ T cells from blood, cultured in vitro, collected about 7 months after SARS-CoV-2 vaccination. The J gene is TRBJ1-2, the V gene TRBV6-1, with D unresolved. The DNA for the CDR3 is TGTGCCAGCAGTGTGGCTGGAGGTAACTATGGCTACACCTTC. It specifies CASSVAGGNYGYTF.